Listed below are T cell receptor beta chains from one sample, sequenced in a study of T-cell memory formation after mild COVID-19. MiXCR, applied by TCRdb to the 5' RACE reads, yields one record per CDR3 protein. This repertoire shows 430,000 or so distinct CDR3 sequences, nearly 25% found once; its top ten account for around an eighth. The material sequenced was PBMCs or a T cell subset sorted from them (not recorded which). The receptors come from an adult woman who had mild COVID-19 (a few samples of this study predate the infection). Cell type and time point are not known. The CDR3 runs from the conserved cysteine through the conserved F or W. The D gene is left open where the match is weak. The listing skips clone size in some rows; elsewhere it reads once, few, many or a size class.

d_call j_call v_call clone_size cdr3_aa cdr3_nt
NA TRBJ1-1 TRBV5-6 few CASSLFGNPEAFF TGTGCCAGCAGCTTGTTTGGAAACCCTGAAGCTTTCTTT
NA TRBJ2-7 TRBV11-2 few CASSLASDPRYEQYF TGTGCCAGCAGCTTAGCCTCGGACCCCCGGTACGAGCAGTACTTC
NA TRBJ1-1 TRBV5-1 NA CASSLEQGKAEAFF TGCGCCAGCAGCTTGGAACAGGGTAAGGCTGAAGCTTTCTTT
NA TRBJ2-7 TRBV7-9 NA CASMDTSGLASYEQYF TGTGCCAGCATGGATACCTCGGGGCTAGCGTCCTACGAGCAGTACTTC
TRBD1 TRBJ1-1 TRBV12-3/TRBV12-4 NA CATGQGVNTEAFF TGTGCGACCGGACAGGGAGTGAACACTGAAGCTTTCTTT
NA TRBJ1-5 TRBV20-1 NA CSAGRTGNQPQHF TGCAGTGCGGGTCGGACAGGCAATCAGCCCCAGCATTTT
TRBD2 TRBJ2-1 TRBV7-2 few CASSLQSGRADEQFF TGTGCCAGCAGCTTACAGAGCGGGAGGGCCGATGAGCAGTTCTTC
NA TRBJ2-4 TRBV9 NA CASTPDLAKNIQYF TGTGCCAGCACCCCCGATTTAGCCAAAAACATTCAGTACTTC
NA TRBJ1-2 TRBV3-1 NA CASSQVRDDGYTF TGTGCCAGCAGCCAAGTTCGGGACGACGGCTACACCTTC
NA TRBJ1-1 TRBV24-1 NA CATRTGSNTEAFF TGTGCCACCAGGACCGGCTCGAACACTGAAGCTTTCTTT
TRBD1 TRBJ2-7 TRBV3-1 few CASSQGIGTGGTYEQYF TGTGCCAGCAGCCAAGGAATCGGGACAGGGGGCACCTACGAGCAGTACTTC
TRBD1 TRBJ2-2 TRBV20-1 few CSARELGQVNTGELFF TGCAGTGCTAGAGAGTTGGGACAGGTCAACACCGGGGAGCTGTTTTTT
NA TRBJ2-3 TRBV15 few CATSRVPDTDTQYF TGTGCCACCAGCAGAGTGCCCGACACAGATACGCAGTATTTT
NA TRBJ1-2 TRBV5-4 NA CASSFPGLNYGYTF TGTGCCAGCAGCTTTCCGGGACTTAACTATGGCTACACCTTC
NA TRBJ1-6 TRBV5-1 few CASSLTGPNSPLHF TGCGCCAGCAGCTTGACAGGGCCTAATTCACCCCTCCACTTT
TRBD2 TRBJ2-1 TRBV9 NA CASSVETSGANEQFF TGTGCCAGCAGCGTTGAGACTAGCGGGGCGAATGAGCAGTTCTTC
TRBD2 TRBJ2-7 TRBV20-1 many CSATSGGASYEQYF TGCAGTGCTACAAGCGGGGGGGCCTCCTACGAGCAGTACTTC
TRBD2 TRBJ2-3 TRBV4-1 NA CASSSEKRVAGVTDTQYF TGCGCCAGCAGCTCCGAGAAGAGGGTAGCGGGGGTAACAGATACGCAGTATTTT
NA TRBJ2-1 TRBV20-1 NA CSANSGSTYNEQFF TGCAGTGCTAATTCAGGGTCCACCTACAATGAGCAGTTCTTC
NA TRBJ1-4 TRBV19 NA CASSIFGRANEKLFF TGTGCCAGTAGTATTTTCGGCAGGGCTAATGAAAAACTGTTTTTT
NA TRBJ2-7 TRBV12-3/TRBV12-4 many CASSLAGSSYEQYF TGCGCCAGCAGCCTAGCTGGGAGCTCCTACGAGCAGTACTTC
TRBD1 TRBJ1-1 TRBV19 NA CASSKPTGIMNTEAFF TGTGCCAGTAGTAAACCGACAGGGATCATGAACACTGAAGCTTTCTTT
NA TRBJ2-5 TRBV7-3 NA CASSLSRSGAETQYF TGTGCCAGCAGCTTAAGTCGTTCAGGGGCTGAGACCCAGTACTTC
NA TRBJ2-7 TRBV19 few CASSIGAAGEQYF TGTGCCAGTAGTATAGGAGCTGCGGGCGAGCAGTACTTC
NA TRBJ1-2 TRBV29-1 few CSVDRDYGYTF TGCAGCGTTGACAGGGACTATGGCTACACCTTC
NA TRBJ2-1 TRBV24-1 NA CATSDFAGRNEQFF TGTGCCACCAGTGATTTTGCAGGGCGCAATGAGCAGTTCTTC
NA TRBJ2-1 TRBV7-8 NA CASRIGYNEQFF TGTGCCAGCAGAATTGGATACAATGAGCAGTTCTTC
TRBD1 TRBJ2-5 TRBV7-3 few CASSPHRGQETQYF TGTGCCAGCAGCCCCCACAGGGGCCAAGAGACCCAGTACTTC
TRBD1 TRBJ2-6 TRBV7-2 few CAEELYLGQVSGANVLTF TGTGCCGAAGAACTATATCTGGGACAGGTCTCTGGGGCCAACGTCCTGACTTTC
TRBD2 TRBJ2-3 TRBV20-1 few CSAHASGGTSTDTQYF TGCAGTGCCCACGCTAGCGGGGGGACTAGCACAGATACGCAGTATTTT
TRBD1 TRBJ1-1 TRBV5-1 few CASTGGTEAFF TGCGCCAGCACAGGGGGAACTGAAGCTTTCTTT
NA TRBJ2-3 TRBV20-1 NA CSCRRTHTDTQYF TGCAGTTGCCGCCGGACCCACACAGATACGCAGTATTTT
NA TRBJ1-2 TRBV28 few CASSWGDTYYGYTF TGTGCCAGCAGCTGGGGGGACACCTACTATGGCTACACCTTC
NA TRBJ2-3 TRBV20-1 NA CSASVGGSADTQYF TGCAGTGCTAGCGTTGGTGGTAGCGCCGATACGCAGTATTTT
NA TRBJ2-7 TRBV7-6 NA CASSRDSLRTSYEQYF TGTGCCAGCAGCAGAGACAGCCTTCGCACCTCCTACGAGCAGTACTTC
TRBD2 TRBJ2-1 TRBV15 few CATSSFGTSRQFF TGTGCCACCAGCAGTTTTGGGACTAGCCGGCAGTTCTTC
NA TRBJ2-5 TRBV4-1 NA CASSQGAWGTTRSLETQYF TGCGCCAGCAGCCAAGGGGCCTGGGGTACCACGCGGAGTTTAGAGACCCAGTACTTC
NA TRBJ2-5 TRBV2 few CASKTGDQETQYF TGTGCCAGCAAGACGGGGGACCAAGAGACCCAGTACTTC
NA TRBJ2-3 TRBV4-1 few CASSQGLFTDTQYF TGCGCCAGCAGCCAAGGACTATTCACAGATACGCAGTATTTT
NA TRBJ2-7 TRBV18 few CASSPPLRSYEQYF TGTGCCAGCTCACCACCCCTCCGATCCTACGAGCAGTACTTC
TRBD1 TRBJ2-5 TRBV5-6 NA CASSTTGLGETQYF TGTGCCAGCAGCACGACAGGGCTGGGGGAGACCCAGTACTTC
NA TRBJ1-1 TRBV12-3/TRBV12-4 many CASSLRTANTEAFF TGTGCCAGCAGTTTGCGGACAGCGAACACTGAAGCTTTCTTT
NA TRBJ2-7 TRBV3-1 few CASSQRVYEQYF TGTGCCAGCAGCCAGCGAGTTTACGAGCAGTACTTC
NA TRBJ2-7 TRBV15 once CATSPRASTGEQYF TGTGCCACCAGCCCCCGGGCCTCTACGGGCGAGCAGTACTTC
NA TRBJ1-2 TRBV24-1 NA CATSDLGRGYTF TGTGCCACCAGTGATTTGGGGCGGGGCTACACCTTC
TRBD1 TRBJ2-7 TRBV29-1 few CSVMTGGSRPYEQYF TGCAGCGTTATGACAGGGGGCTCTCGCCCCTACGAGCAGTACTTC
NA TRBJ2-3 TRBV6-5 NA CASSYDRSTDTQYF TGTGCCAGCAGTTACGACAGAAGCACAGATACGCAGTATTTT
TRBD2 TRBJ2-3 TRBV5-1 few CASNSGDGTDTQYF TGCGCCAGCAATAGCGGGGATGGCACAGATACGCAGTATTTT
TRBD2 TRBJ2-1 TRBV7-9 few CASSSSLAGVSYNEQFF TGTGCCAGCAGCTCGTCACTAGCGGGAGTTTCCTACAATGAGCAGTTCTTC
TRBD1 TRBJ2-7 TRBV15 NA CATSRVRDSSYEQYF TGTGCCACCAGCAGAGTCCGGGACAGCTCCTACGAGCAGTACTTC
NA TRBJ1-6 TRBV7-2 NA CASSSVLGGHSPLHF TGTGCCAGCAGCTCCGTGTTAGGGGGGCATTCACCCCTCCACTTT
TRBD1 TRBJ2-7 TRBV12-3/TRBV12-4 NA CASSSGTGSREQYF TGTGCCAGCAGCTCCGGGACAGGGAGTCGCGAGCAGTACTTC
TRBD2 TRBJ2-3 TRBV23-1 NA CASSHGTSGSTDTQYF TGCGCCAGCAGTCATGGGACTAGCGGTAGCACAGATACGCAGTATTTT
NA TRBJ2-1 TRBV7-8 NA CASSAGGTRYNEQFF TGTGCCAGCAGCGCCGGGGGAACCCGCTACAATGAGCAGTTCTTC
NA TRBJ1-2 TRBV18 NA CASSPSAGPFDYGYTF TGTGCCAGCTCACCCTCGGCAGGGCCTTTCGACTATGGCTACACCTTC
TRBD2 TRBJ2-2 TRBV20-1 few CSARARPGLAENTGELFF TGCAGTGCTAGAGCAAGGCCGGGACTAGCGGAAAACACCGGGGAGCTGTTTTTT
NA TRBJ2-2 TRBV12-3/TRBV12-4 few CASTMGDFANTGELFF TGTGCCAGCACTATGGGGGACTTCGCGAACACCGGGGAGCTGTTTTTT
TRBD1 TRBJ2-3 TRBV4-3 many CASSLDRERGDTQYF TGCGCCAGCAGCCTTGACAGGGAACGGGGAGATACGCAGTATTTT
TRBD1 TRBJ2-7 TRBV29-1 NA CSVGDSGSSYEQYF TGCAGCGTAGGGGACAGTGGGAGCTCCTACGAGCAGTACTTC